The 2 T cell receptor beta chains listed next were all sequenced from one sample in a study of human T cells and chemical hapten exposure (dated by TCRdb to the early 2020s). The library was obtained by RACE. Instrument on record: NextSeq 500. The raw public data were reprocessed by TCRdb itself: fastp quality trimming at Q25, MiXCR clonotype calling, in-frame beta chains only. Each record represents a unique CDR3 protein, reported with the most common genes and DNA among its rows. This sample gives 350,000 or so distinct CDR3 sequences in total; around 7% of them show up just once. The ten biggest clones cover approximately 8.9% of the sample. The time point label, as the study defines it: patch test 1, 2 weeks after DPC sensitization. The sample's treatment or condition, from its label and the paper: therapeutic diphenylcyclopropenone sensitization with weekly scalp DPC. The sequencing here drew on whole blood, taken in connection with sensitization to the hapten diphenylcyclopropenone (DPC). The receptors shown here come from a woman between 18 and 29 years old with alopecia areata. Some clones in this sample may be carry-over from other donors' samples.

This clonotype was detected ten times or more. The J gene is TRBJ2-3, the V gene TRBV20-1; no firm D call. The CDR3 consists of 14 residues. Germline lookup yields CDR1 DFQATT and CDR2 SNEGSKA (reference sequence). V shed 4 bases and J shed 0 bases, with 11 bases lying between them. The CDR3 region is CSATSGTSTDTQYF. The CDR3 region has the DNA TGCAGTGCTACTTCGGGTACTAGCACAGATACGCAGTATTTT.

Only a few counts were recorded for this clonotype. J is TRBJ2-1 and V is TRBV28; perhaps TRBD1 as D (5 bases). The germline V gene encodes CDR1 MDHEN and CDR2 SYDVKM. The CDR3 sequence is 15 residues long. Trimming shortened V by 5 bases and J by 3 bases, and 14 bases separated the two germline ends. For the CDR3, the DNA is TGTGCCAGCAGTCCAACCTCACAGGACTACAATGAGCAGTTCTTC. Amino acids: CASSPTSQDYNEQFF.